The present T cell receptor beta chain was sequenced within a study of shared clonotypes between healthy human individuals. Study results and limitations: A reduction in generation probabilities was seen for non-shared clonotypes relative to those shared by all four donors. How much donors shared clonotypes was expected to be affected by sequencing depth.

Only CD45RO-negative cells positively selected for CCR7 counted as naive CD8 cells, so terminally differentiated effector memory CD45RA+ cells were excluded. In the case of this clone: No antigen is known for it.

TCRdb keeps only in-frame clones here, not all; method: immunoSEQ multiplex PCR. There are about 2.1 million clones in the sample; roughly 93% occur only once, and less than 2% lies in the top ten. The sequence came from a man between 18 and 29 years old in good health. Some clones in this sample may be carry-over from other donors' samples. Sequencing was done on a sample of naive CD8+ T cells from PBMCs.

CDR3 nucleotide sequence: TGTGCCAGCAGTGAAGAAGTGATAGGCTACAATGAGCAGTTCTTC. It is translated as CASSEEVIGYNEQFF. The genes are TRBV6-1 and TRBJ2-1, with D unresolved. Germline assignment: CDR1 MNHNS and CDR2 SASEGT. V lost 1 base and J 3 bases, leaving 10 bases between the germline ends. There are 15 residues in the CDR3.